The 30 T cell receptor beta chains below come from one sample, sequenced in a study of shared clonotypes between healthy human individuals (dated by TCRdb to 2020 to 2022). Receptor amplification or capture employed the immunoSEQ multiplex PCR assay. TCRdb re-hosts the immuneACCESS table, in-frame sequences only. Its copies lack some clones; in the studies checked, an unresolved V gene accounts for under half of them, and the cause for the rest is not known. The sample table lists about 1.5 million clones, around 95% of them with a count of one. 1.2% of the sample belongs to the ten largest clones. Input material: naive CD4+ T cells sorted from blood. This specimen's cell subset or site label, interpreted: CD45RA+ positively selected. Receptor source: a man aged 25 to 45 in good health.

This clone was detected a few times. This chain links TRBV12-5 with TRBJ2-1; no firm D call. CDR1 is LGHNT and CDR2 is FRNRAP in the germline V gene. This CDR3 is 13 amino acids long. Between the trimmed V and J ends, which lost 4 bases and 7 bases, there was a span of 11 bases. In DNA form, the CDR3 reads TGTGCTAGTGGTTCAGTCTTCGGGAATGAGCAGTTCTTC. As protein: CASGSVFGNEQFF. Supplemented by reference TRBV12-5 and TRBJ2-1, the full variable domain reads DARVTQTPRHKVTEMGQEVTMRCQPILGHNTVFWYRQTMMQGLELLAYFRNRAPLDDSGMPKDRFSAEMPDATLATLKIQPSEPRDSAVYFCASGSVFGNEQFFGPGTRLTVL.

The gene calls are TRBV4-1 and TRBJ2-2, with TRBD1 identical over 8 bases. Germline V CDR1 and CDR2: MGHRA, YSYEKL. Unmatched junction bases numbered 6, after V lost 4 bases and J lost 5 bases. The CDR3 is made up of 15 amino acids. In DNA, the CDR3 is TGCGCCAGCAGCCCGACAGGGGCCCAGACCGGGGAGCTGTTTTTT. Translating gives CASSPTGAQTGELFF.

The chain joins TRBV4-1 to TRBJ1-1; the D is unclear. The CDR3 loop spans 15 amino acids. The ends were cut back, 4 bases at V and 1 base at J, with 13 bases in the middle. The germline CDR1 and CDR2 sequences are MGHRA and YSYEKL. The CDR3 sequence: CASSPLRQENTEAFF. CDR3 nucleotides: TGCGCCAGCAGCCCCCTCCGGCAGGAGAACACTGAAGCTTTCTTT.

This rearrangement joins TRBV4-3 to TRBJ2-3, with 11 bases fitting TRBD2. The V gene end was trimmed by 1 base and the J gene end by 6 bases; junction bases not matched to a gene: 12. Germline values: CDR1 LGHNA, CDR2 YSLEER. This CDR3 contains 18 residues. The CDR3 protein is CASSQGRGSSGRWDTQYF. The DNA of the CDR3 is TGCGCCAGCAGCCAAGGGCGGGGTTCTAGCGGGAGGTGGGATACGCAGTATTTT.

The CDR3 nucleotides read TGTGCCAGCAGCGAGGATAGGGACTACTTCGAGACCCAGTACTTC. It codes for CASSEDRDYFETQYF. This chain joins TRBV9 and TRBJ2-5; 7 nucleotides align to TRBD2. The CDR3 has 15 amino acids. Germline lookup yields CDR1 SGDLS and CDR2 YYNGEE. Trimming at V came to 3 bases and at J to 5 bases, leaving 10 bases not matched to a gene. The full variable domain, rest sourced from reference TRBV9 and TRBJ2-5, is DSGVTQTPKHLITATGQRVTLRCSPRSGDLSVYWYQQSLDQGLQFLIQYYNGEERAKGNILERFSAQQFPDLHSELNLSSLELGDSALYFCASSEDRDYFETQYFGPGTRLLVL.

The chain carries TRBV5-4 and TRBJ2-7, with a weak D call TRBD2 (6 bases). V was shortened by 6 bases and J by 4 bases, with 20 bases between the two germline ends. The CDR3 length is 15 residues. Germline CDR1 SGHNT, CDR2 YYREEE (reference sequence). CDR3 sequence: CASTLIRETGYEQYF. DNA for the CDR3: TGTGCCAGCACCCTCATCCGGGAGACGGGATACGAGCAGTACTTC.

V is TRBV28 and J is TRBJ2-3, with 15 nucleotides matching TRBD2. J gave up 4 bases and V 6 bases, and 11 bases lay outside the gene matches. CDR1 and CDR2 from the germline V gene are MDHEN and SYDVKM. This CDR3 spans 18 amino acids. The CDR3 DNA reads as TGTGCCAGCAGCCGGACTAGCGGGAGGGCCCACTCTCCAGATACGCAGTATTTT. Encoded protein: CASSRTSGRAHSPDTQYF.

This chain joins TRBV28 and TRBJ2-7; 7 nucleotides align to TRBD1. The CDR3 runs 14 residues. J was trimmed by 3 bases and V by 5 bases; bases with no gene match: 7. Germline CDR1 and CDR2: MDHEN and SYDVKM. CDR3: CASSGTGDGYEQYF. The CDR3 DNA is TGTGCCAGCAGTGGTACAGGGGATGGCTACGAGCAGTACTTC.

The V gene is TRBV19, the J gene TRBJ2-2, with 8 bases identical to TRBD2. Trimming took 10 bases from V and 7 from J; bases not matched to a gene: 2. The CDR3 loop spans 11 amino acids. Germline-derived CDR1 and CDR2 are LNHDA and SQIVND (reference sequence). The CDR3 sequence: CATGRVGELFF. The CDR3, as DNA: TGTGCCACCGGGAGGGTCGGGGAGCTGTTTTTT.

A note on this clone: A single base separates this from a much larger clone, so it may be a read error. The chain is built from TRBV27 and TRBJ2-2, with D unclear. The ends were cut back, 2 bases at V and 7 bases at J, with 5 bases in the middle. Germline CDR1 MNHEY, CDR2 SMNVEV (reference sequence). The CDR3 totals 12 residues. The CDR3 DNA follows: TGTGCCAGCAGTTTAATCGGCGGGGAGCTGTTTTTT. Its protein is CASSLIGGELFF.

The chain has TRBV27 and TRBJ1-4; D is ambiguous. Germline CDR1 MNHEY, CDR2 SMNVEV (reference sequence). CDR3 length: 15 amino acids. V was clipped by 8 bases and J by 3 bases, with 16 bases between them. The CDR3 coding sequence is TGTGCCAGCGGGCTTGTAGCAGGTTCTAATGAAAAACTGTTTTTT. It specifies CASGLVAGSNEKLFF.

The chain joins TRBV30 to TRBJ1-2; no definite D call. The CDR3 contains 12 residues. Germline values: CDR1 GTSNPN, CDR2 SVGIG (reference sequence). Trimming cost V 0 bases and J 10 bases, with 12 bases left between them. CDR3 in amino acids: CAWSVLPPDYTF. The CDR3 nucleotides are TGTGCCTGGAGTGTACTGCCTCCAGACTACACCTTC.

The CDR3 coding sequence is TGTGCCAGCTCACAGGGGGCTCGCACTGAAGCTTTCTTT. Translation: CASSQGARTEAFF. This sequence joins TRBV18 and TRBJ1-1; 7 bases line up with TRBD1. The CDR3 contains 13 residues. V gave up 4 bases and J gave up 4 bases; unmatched junction bases: 3. Germline loops: CDR1 KGHSH, CDR2 LQKENI.

The CDR3, as DNA: TGCGCCAGCAGTGAAGGCAGCCAGGATTGGGGGGTTGGCAAAAACATTCAGTACTTC. Translating gives CASSEGSQDWGVGKNIQYF. This chain links TRBV10-2 with TRBJ2-4; TRBD2 might be the D (6 bases). The CDR3 is 19 amino acids. The germline CDR1 and CDR2 sequences are WSHSY and SAAADI. V was trimmed by 3 bases and J by 3 bases, leaving 24 bases between them.

V gene TRBV19 combines with J gene TRBJ1-2, with D perhaps TRBD1 (6 bases). The CDR3 contains 13 residues. V was clipped by 6 bases and J by 8 bases, with 16 bases between them. CDR1 is LNHDA and CDR2 is SQIVND in the germline V gene (reference sequence). CDR3 region: CASSQGGSGGYTF. The CDR3 nucleotides read TGTGCCAGTAGCCAAGGGGGGTCAGGAGGCTACACCTTC.

The chain has TRBV7-2 and TRBJ2-3; possible D gene TRBD2, 5 bases. Per germline, CDR1 SGHTA and CDR2 FQGNSA. The V and J ends lost 0 bases and 14 bases respectively, with 18 bases between them. This CDR3 region has 14 residues. The CDR3 protein is CASSLAVGVKAWYF. The CDR3 DNA reads as TGTGCCAGCAGCTTAGCCGTGGGAGTTAAGGCTTGGTATTTT.

The chain joins TRBV11-3 to TRBJ2-3; 7 positions agree with TRBD1. The CDR3 is 17 residues long. Unmatched junction bases numbered 9, after V lost 1 base and J lost 2 bases. The V gene's germline CDR1 is SGHNT and CDR2 YENEEA. The CDR3 here is CASSLVIGGSHTDTQYF. Here the CDR3 DNA reads TGTGCCAGCAGCTTAGTAATAGGGGGCTCCCACACAGATACGCAGTATTTT.

CDR3 sequence: CASSRFGTSGSYEQYF. The CDR3 nucleotides read TGTGCCAGCAGCCGATTCGGGACTAGCGGTTCCTACGAGCAGTACTTC. The chain links TRBV5-5 to TRBJ2-7, with TRBD2 matching over 11 bases. The V gene end was trimmed by 4 bases and the J gene end by 1 base; junction bases not matched to a gene: 7. Looked up from germline, CDR1 is SGHKS and CDR2 is YYEKEE (reference sequence). This CDR3 contains 16 residues.

The rearrangement uses TRBV2 and TRBJ1-5; D is uncertain. This CDR3 region has 13 residues. CDR1 and CDR2 (germline): SNHLY, FYNNEI. V was pared by 3 bases and J by 5 bases, with 8 bases between. CDR3: CASSDESYQPQHF. DNA of the CDR3: TGTGCCAGCAGTGACGAGAGCTATCAGCCCCAGCATTTT.

Of note for this clone: This same CDR3 is encoded by further DNA sequences in the sample. V and J are TRBV5-1 and TRBJ1-3, with D perhaps TRBD1 (5 bases). Trimming removed 0 bases at V and 4 bases at J, with 8 bases between. The CDR3 sequence is 14 residues long. Germline loops: CDR1 SGHRS, CDR2 YFSETQ. The CDR3 DNA follows: TGCGCCAGCAGCTTGGCAGGGTACGGAAACACCATATATTTT. Protein product: CASSLAGYGNTIYF.

The rearrangement joins TRBV7-2 to TRBJ2-1; D might be TRBD1 (7 bases). This CDR3 region has 18 residues. Trimming cost V 2 bases and J 0 bases, with 17 bases left between them. The germline V gene has CDR1 SGHTA and CDR2 FQGNSA. CDR3 DNA: TGTGCCAGCAGCTTAAGGGGCGGGACAGCGGCCTCCTACAATGAGCAGTTCTTC. The encoded protein is CASSLRGGTAASYNEQFF.

The chain has TRBV15 and TRBJ2-1; D ambiguous. Trimming cost V 8 bases and J 3 bases, with 11 bases left between them. This CDR3 comprises 13 residues. Germline CDR1 reads LNHNV; CDR2 reads YYDKDF (reference sequence). The CDR3 bases are TGTGCCACCGCGCCTATCCGCTACAATGAGCAGTTCTTC. Its translation: CATAPIRYNEQFF.

The chain carries TRBV9 and TRBJ1-3, with D unresolved. Trimming stripped 3 bases from V and 0 bases from J, with 13 bases between. The germline gives CDR1 SGDLS, CDR2 YYNGEE. The CDR3 consists of 16 residues. The DNA for the CDR3 is TGTGCCAGCAGCGCCGGACCGTTCAGCTCTGGAAACACCATATATTTT. Its translation is CASSAGPFSSGNTIYF. Full variable domain (missing parts from reference TRBV9 and TRBJ1-3): DSGVTQTPKHLITATGQRVTLRCSPRSGDLSVYWYQQSLDQGLQFLIQYYNGEERAKGNILERFSAQQFPDLHSELNLSSLELGDSALYFCASSAGPFSSGNTIYFGEGSWLTVV.

The V call is TRBV13, the J call TRBJ1-1; 10 bases line up with TRBD1. Unmatched junction bases numbered 3, after V lost 2 bases and J lost 6 bases. The CDR3 is 14 residues long. The germline gives CDR1 PRHDT, CDR2 FYEKMQ (reference sequence). CDR3 protein: CASSLKGQGSEAFF. The CDR3 nucleotides are TGTGCCAGCAGCTTAAAGGGACAGGGGTCTGAAGCTTTCTTT.

This chain links TRBV29-1 with TRBJ2-3; no reliable D call. The CDR3 totals 12 residues. The V end lost 6 bases, the J end lost 0 bases, and 7 bases lay between the germline ends. The V gene's germline CDR1 is SQVTM and CDR2 ANQGSEA. CDR3 residues: CSVSGSTDTQYF. DNA for the CDR3: TGCAGCGTGTCGGGTAGCACAGATACGCAGTATTTT.

V usage is TRBV5-6 and J usage is TRBJ2-2, with D possibly TRBD2 on 6 matching bases. There are 16 residues in the CDR3. Per the germline V gene, CDR1 is SGHDT and CDR2 is YYEEEE. Trimming took off 0 bases at V and 5 bases at J, with 14 bases between the two ends. The DNA of the CDR3 is TGTGCCAGCAGCTTGGATGCCGGGAGAAGGACCGGGGAGCTGTTTTTT. Translated: CASSLDAGRRTGELFF.

The V call is TRBV9, the J call TRBJ1-3; 8 nucleotides match TRBD1. Trimming at V came to 3 bases and at J to 2 bases, leaving 4 bases not matched to a gene. This CDR3 spans 15 amino acids. Germline V CDR1 and CDR2: SGDLS, YYNGEE. The CDR3 loop is CASSDSGGTGNTIYF. The CDR3, as DNA: TGTGCCAGCAGCGACTCAGGGGGCACTGGAAACACCATATATTTT.

The chain has TRBV9 and TRBJ2-1; 10 bases line up with TRBD2. J gave up 7 bases and V 1 base, and 14 bases lay outside the gene matches. CDR1 is SGDLS and CDR2 is YYNGEE in the germline V gene. This CDR3 comprises 18 residues. This CDR3 is CASSVSIAGGAIQNEQFF. In DNA form, the CDR3 reads TGTGCCAGCAGCGTATCCATAGCGGGAGGAGCTATACAAAATGAGCAGTTCTTC.

V usage is TRBV5-1 and J usage is TRBJ2-7; 8 bases align to TRBD1. Germline V lookup: CDR1 SGHRS, CDR2 YFSETQ. J lost 7 bases, V lost 0 bases, and 6 bases had no gene match. This CDR3 contains 14 residues. The CDR3 bases are TGCGCCAGCAGCTTGGGTGGACAGGGCTTTGAGCAGTACTTC. Amino acids: CASSLGGQGFEQYF.

The chain has TRBV9 and TRBJ2-1; 12 bases agree with TRBD2. Germline loops: CDR1 SGDLS, CDR2 YYNGEE. J was trimmed by 4 bases and V by 3 bases; bases with no gene match: 5. CDR3 length equals 16 residues. CDR3 DNA: TGTGCCAGCAGCGACGAACTAGCGGGAGGATACAATGAGCAGTTCTTC. It specifies CASSDELAGGYNEQFF.